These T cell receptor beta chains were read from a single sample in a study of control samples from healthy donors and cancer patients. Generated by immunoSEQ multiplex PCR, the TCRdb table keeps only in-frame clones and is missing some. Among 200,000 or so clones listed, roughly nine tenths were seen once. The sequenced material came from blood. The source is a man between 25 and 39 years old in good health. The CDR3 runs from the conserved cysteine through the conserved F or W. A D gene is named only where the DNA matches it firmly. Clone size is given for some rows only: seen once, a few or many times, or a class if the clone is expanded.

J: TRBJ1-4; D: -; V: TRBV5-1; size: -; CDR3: CASSFAATNEKLFF; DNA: TGCGCCAGCAGCTTTGCCGCAACTAATGAAAAACTGTTTTTT
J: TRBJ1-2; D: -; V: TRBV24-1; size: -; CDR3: CATSDGGTYGYTF; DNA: TGTGCCACCAGTGATGGAGGGACCTATGGCTACACCTTC
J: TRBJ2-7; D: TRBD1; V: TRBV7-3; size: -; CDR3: CASSTSGTGTKYF; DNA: TGTGCCAGCAGCACATCCGGGACAGGGACGAAGTACTTC
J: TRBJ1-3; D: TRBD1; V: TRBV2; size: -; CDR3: CASSGQGESGNTIYF; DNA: TGTGCCAGCAGTGGACAGGGGGAATCTGGAAACACCATATATTTT
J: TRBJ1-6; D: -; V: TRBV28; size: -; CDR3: CASSFSGASNSPLHF; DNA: TGTGCCAGCAGTTTTTCAGGGGCTAGTAATTCACCCCTCCACTTT
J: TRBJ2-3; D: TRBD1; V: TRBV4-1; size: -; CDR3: CASSETGAGADTQYF; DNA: TGCGCCAGCAGCGAGACAGGGGCTGGGGCAGATACGCAGTATTTT
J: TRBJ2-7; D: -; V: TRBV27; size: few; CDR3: CASSLFQGTYEQYF; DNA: TGTGCCAGCAGTTTATTCCAGGGGACCTACGAGCAGTACTTC
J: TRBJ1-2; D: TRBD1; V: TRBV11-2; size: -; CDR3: CASSLETGGSYGYTF; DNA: TGTGCCAGCAGCTTAGAGACAGGGGGCAGCTATGGCTACACCTTC
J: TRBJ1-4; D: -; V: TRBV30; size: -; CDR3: CAWNKQPFNEKLFF; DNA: TGTGCCTGGAACAAACAACCTTTCAATGAAAAACTGTTTTTT
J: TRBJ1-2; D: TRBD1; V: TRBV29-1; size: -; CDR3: CSVEGQGSYGYTF; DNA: TGCAGCGTTGAGGGACAGGGTAGCTATGGCTACACCTTC
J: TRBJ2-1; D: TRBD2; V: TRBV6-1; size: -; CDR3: CASSVSSGGAYNEQFF; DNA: TGTGCCAGCAGTGTATCTAGCGGGGGGGCCTACAATGAGCAGTTCTTC
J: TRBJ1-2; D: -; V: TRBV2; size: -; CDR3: CASSEREGYTF; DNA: TGTGCCAGCAGTGAAAGGGAGGGCTACACCTTC
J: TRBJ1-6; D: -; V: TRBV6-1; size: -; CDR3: CASSEATGADNSPLHF; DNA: TGTGCCAGCAGTGAAGCAACGGGGGCGGATAATTCACCCCTCCACTTT
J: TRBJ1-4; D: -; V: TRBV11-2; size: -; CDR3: CASLTPTPSLFEKLFF; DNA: TGTGCCAGCCTTACCCCCACGCCCAGTTTGTTTGAAAAACTGTTTTTT
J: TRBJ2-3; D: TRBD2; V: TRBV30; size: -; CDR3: CAWSRRGLAGTDTQYF; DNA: TGTGCCTGGAGTAGGAGGGGACTAGCGGGCACAGATACGCAGTATTTT
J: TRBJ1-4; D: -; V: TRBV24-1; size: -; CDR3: CATSDPTKGGSNEKLFF; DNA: TGTGCCACCAGTGACCCAACAAAGGGGGGGAGTAATGAAAAACTGTTTTTT
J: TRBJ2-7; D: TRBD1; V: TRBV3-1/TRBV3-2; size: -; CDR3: CASSRTGRYEQYF; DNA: TGTGCCAGCAGCCGGACAGGGCGCTACGAGCAGTACTTC
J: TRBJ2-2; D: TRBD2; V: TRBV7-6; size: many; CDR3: CASTAYPPLSWRGAPNTGELFF; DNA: TGTGCCAGCACCGCTTACCCACCCCTATCATGGCGGGGGGCCCCGAACACCGGGGAGCTGTTTTTT
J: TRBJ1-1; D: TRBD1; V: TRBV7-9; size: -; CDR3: CASSSVDRGLNTEAFF; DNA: TGTGCCAGCAGCTCGGTCGACAGGGGGTTGAACACTGAAGCTTTCTTT
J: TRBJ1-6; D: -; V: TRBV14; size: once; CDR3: CASNPGGWDSPLHF; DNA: TGTGCCAGCAACCCGGGCGGGTGGGATTCACCCCTCCACTTT
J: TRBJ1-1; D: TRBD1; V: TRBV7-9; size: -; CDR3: CASSRRTGGTTEAFF; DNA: TGTGCCAGCAGCCGCCGGACAGGAGGTACGACTGAAGCTTTCTTT
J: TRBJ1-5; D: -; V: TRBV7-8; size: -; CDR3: CASSPDNQPQHF; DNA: TGTGCCAGCAGCCCTGACAATCAGCCCCAGCATTTT
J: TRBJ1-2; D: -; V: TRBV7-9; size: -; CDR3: CASSFPVGLGYTF; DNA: TGTGCCAGCAGCTTTCCGGTCGGCCTCGGCTACACCTTC
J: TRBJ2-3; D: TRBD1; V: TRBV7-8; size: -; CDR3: CASSYSDRASTDTQYF; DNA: TGTGCCAGCAGCTACTCGGACAGGGCCAGCACAGATACGCAGTATTTT
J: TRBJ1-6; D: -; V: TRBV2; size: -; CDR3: CASSVGSPLHF; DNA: TGTGCCAGCAGTGTCGGTTCACCCCTCCACTTT
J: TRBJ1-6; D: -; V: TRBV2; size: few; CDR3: CASTDDGGWYSYNSPLHF; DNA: TGTGCCAGCACCGATGATGGTGGTTGGTACTCCTATAATTCACCCCTCCACTTT
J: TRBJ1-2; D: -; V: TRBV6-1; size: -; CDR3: CASSEQGGVYGYTF; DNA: TGTGCCAGCAGTGAACAAGGCGGCGTCTATGGCTACACCTTC
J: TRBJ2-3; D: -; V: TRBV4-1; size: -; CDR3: CASSRRLGGGTDTQYF; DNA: TGCGCCAGCAGCCGCCGACTTGGGGGAGGCACAGATACGCAGTATTTT
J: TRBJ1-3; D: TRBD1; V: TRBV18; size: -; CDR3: CASSPWTGESGNTIYF; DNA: TGTGCCAGCTCACCATGGACAGGGGAGTCTGGAAACACCATATATTTT
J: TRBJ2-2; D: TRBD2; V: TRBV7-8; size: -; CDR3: CASSPTWGGNTGELFF; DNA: TGTGCCAGCAGCCCGACGTGGGGGGGTAACACCGGGGAGCTGTTTTTT
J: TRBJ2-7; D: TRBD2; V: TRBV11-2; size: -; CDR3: CASSLGLAGDYEQYF; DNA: TGTGCCAGCAGCTTAGGACTAGCGGGGGACTACGAGCAGTACTTC
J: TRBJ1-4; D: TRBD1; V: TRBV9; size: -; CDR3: CASSPSGQGWATNEKLFF; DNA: TGTGCCAGCAGCCCATCAGGACAGGGTTGGGCAACTAATGAAAAACTGTTTTTT
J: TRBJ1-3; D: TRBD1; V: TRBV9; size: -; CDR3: CASSARSGTGPSAGNTIYF; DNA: TGTGCCAGCAGCGCCCGTTCCGGGACAGGACCTTCCGCTGGAAACACCATATATTTT
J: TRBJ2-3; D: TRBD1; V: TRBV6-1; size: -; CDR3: CASSEVATGRNTQYF; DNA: TGTGCCAGCAGTGAAGTCGCGACAGGGCGGAATACGCAGTATTTT
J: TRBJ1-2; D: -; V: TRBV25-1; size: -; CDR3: CASSEMVGRGGYGYTF; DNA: TGTGCCAGCAGTGAAATGGTTGGGAGGGGCGGCTATGGCTACACCTTC
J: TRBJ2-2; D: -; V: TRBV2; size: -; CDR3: CASRPFFSLGRNLGELFF; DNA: TGTGCCAGCAGACCCTTCTTCAGTCTGGGGAGAAACCTCGGGGAGCTGTTTTTT
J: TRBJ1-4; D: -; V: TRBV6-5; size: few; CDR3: CASSYRAALNEKLFF; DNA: TGTGCCAGCAGTTACAGGGCAGCGCTTAATGAAAAACTGTTTTTT
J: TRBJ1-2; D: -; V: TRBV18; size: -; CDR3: CASSPTGKDYGYTF; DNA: TGTGCCAGCTCACCGACGGGGAAGGACTATGGCTACACCTTC
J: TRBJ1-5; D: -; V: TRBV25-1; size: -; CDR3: CASSDQPQHF; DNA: TGTGCCAGCAGTGATCAGCCCCAGCATTTT
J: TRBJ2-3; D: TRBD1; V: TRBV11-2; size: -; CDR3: CASTRTGRTDTQYF; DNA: TGTGCCAGCACACGGACAGGTCGCACAGATACGCAGTATTTT
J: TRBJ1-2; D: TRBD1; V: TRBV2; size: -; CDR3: CASSVRTGFSGYTF; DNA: TGTGCCAGCAGTGTCCGGACAGGGTTTAGTGGCTACACCTTC